Following are 30 T cell receptor beta chains from one sample sequenced in a study of blood T cell repertoires in COVID-19. Profiling relied on immunoSEQ multiplex PCR, and the TCRdb table lists in-frame clones only, not all of them. The sample includes around 230,000 clones, around 80% seen only once; the top ten take around 25%. What was sequenced was peripheral blood. The receptors stem from a man aged 35-49 years with acute or convalescent COVID-19.

The V and J genes are TRBV10-3 and TRBJ1-2, with D tentatively TRBD1 (6 bases). Deletions cut 0 bases from V and 8 bases from J, with 13 bases between. The germline CDR1 and CDR2 sequences are ENHRY and SYGVKD. The CDR3 totals 14 residues. This chain's CDR3 is CAISESSGGQGYTF. In DNA, the CDR3 is TGTGCCATCAGTGAGTCGAGCGGTGGACAGGGCTACACCTTC.

The gene calls are TRBV12-3 or TRBV12-4 and TRBJ2-7; D unclear. This CDR3 comprises 13 residues. V lost 6 bases and J 0 bases, leaving 9 bases between the germline ends. The CDR3 sequence: CASRQTGSYEQYF. The CDR3 DNA reads as TGTGCCAGCAGGCAGACGGGCTCCTACGAGCAGTACTTC.

This clone was counted a single time. The V call is TRBV7-2, the J call TRBJ2-5, with 11 bases aligning to TRBD2. CDR1 is SGHTA, CDR2 FQGNSA, per germline. V dropped 4 bases and J dropped 6; count of bases not matched to a gene: 7. This CDR3 region has 15 residues. The CDR3 coding sequence is TGTGCCAGCAGCTCCCCTAGCGGGAGGAGGAAGACCCAGTACTTC. Its translation: CASSSPSGRRKTQYF.

The V call is TRBV5-1, the J call TRBJ2-7; D is perhaps TRBD2 (5 bases). The germline V gene has CDR1 SGHRS and CDR2 YFSETQ. This CDR3 has 14 amino acids. V lost 1 base and J lost 2, with 10 bases in between. The CDR3 DNA sequence: TGCGCCAGCAGCTTGAACGGGATACCCTACGAGCAGTACTTC. It encodes CASSLNGIPYEQYF. Together with reference TRBV5-1 and TRBJ2-7, the CDR3 gives the full variable domain: KAGVTQTPRYLIKTRGQQVTLSCSPISGHRSVSWYQQTPGQGLQFLFEYFSETQRNKGNFPGRFSGRQFSNSRSEMNVSTLELGDSALYLCASSLNGIPYEQYFGPGTRLTVT.

This clone was observed a handful of times. This chain uses TRBV6-1 with TRBJ1-5; D is unclear. The CDR3 consists of 16 residues. V was pared by 0 bases and J by 9 bases, with 18 bases between. CDR1 MNHNS and CDR2 SASEGT come from the germline V gene. CDR3 DNA sequence: TGTGCCAGCAGTGAAGCGCGGTGGCAGTCGTTGTGGCCCCAGCATTTT. It translates to CASSEARWQSLWPQHF.

The V call is TRBV7-9, the J call TRBJ2-1; 9 bases align to TRBD2. V shed 1 base, J shed 6 bases, and the junction held 4 bases outside the gene matches. Germline V gene data show CDR1 as SEHNR and CDR2 as FQNEAQ (reference sequence). The CDR3 runs 15 residues. This CDR3 reads CASSLVSGRGNEQFF. The CDR3 DNA reads as TGTGCCAGCAGCTTAGTTAGCGGGAGAGGCAATGAGCAGTTCTTC.

The V call is TRBV7-6, the J call TRBJ2-5, with TRBD1 as a possible D gene (5 bases). Between the trimmed V and J ends, which lost 4 bases and 5 bases, there was a span of 8 bases. CDR1 SGHVS and CDR2 FNYEAQ come from the germline V gene. The CDR3 totals 12 residues. DNA for the CDR3: TGTGCCAGCAGCTCAGGGTGGGAGACCCAGTACTTC. Translating gives CASSSGWETQYF.

This clone was detected only once. The chain recombines TRBV5-6 with TRBJ2-7; possibly TRBD1 for D (6 bases). The CDR3 totals 15 residues. CDR1 and CDR2 (germline): SGHDT, YYEEEE. Trimming shortened V by 2 bases and J by 0 bases, and 12 bases separated the two germline ends. CDR3 amino acids: CASSFTGKGSYEQYF. Here the CDR3 DNA reads TGTGCCAGCAGCTTTACAGGGAAAGGCTCCTACGAGCAGTACTTC.

J is TRBJ1-1 and V is TRBV6-2 or TRBV6-3; D might be TRBD1 (6 bases). Per germline, CDR1 MNHEY and CDR2 SVGEGT. The CDR3 has 15 residues. Trimming took off 5 bases at V and 4 bases at J, with 17 bases between the two ends. DNA for the CDR3: TGTGCCAGCAGTAGACTGGACAGCCTTCTCACTGAAGCTTTCTTT. As protein: CASSRLDSLLTEAFF.

The chain employs TRBV30 and TRBJ1-2, with a weak D call TRBD1 (5 bases). The germline V gene has CDR1 GTSNPN and CDR2 SVGIG (reference sequence). The CDR3 totals 15 residues. Between the trimmed V and J ends, which lost 0 bases and 2 bases, there was a span of 13 bases. This CDR3 is CAWSVGRTRNYGYTF. CDR3 nucleotide sequence: TGTGCCTGGAGTGTAGGACGGACAAGAAACTATGGCTACACCTTC.

The J gene is TRBJ2-1, the V gene TRBV27; 7 nucleotides align to TRBD2. Trimming at V came to 1 base and at J to 5 bases, leaving 5 bases not matched to a gene. Looked up from germline, CDR1 is MNHEY and CDR2 is SMNVEV (reference sequence). CDR3 length: 15 residues. CDR3 loop: CASSLFPGLNNEQFF. The DNA for the CDR3 is TGTGCCAGCAGTTTATTTCCGGGACTAAACAATGAGCAGTTCTTC.

This chain joins TRBV6-5 and TRBJ1-6; a possible D gene is TRBD1 (5 bases). Trimming removed 5 bases at V and 10 bases at J, with 18 bases between. Germline assignment: CDR1 MNHEY and CDR2 SVGAGI. The CDR3 spans 15 residues. CDR3 protein: CASSPTGGGYSPLHF. The CDR3 coding sequence is TGTGCCAGCAGTCCAACCGGGGGTGGTTACTCACCCCTCCACTTT.

The CDR3: CASSIQSGTGGLYF. CDR3 bases: TGTGCCAGTAGTATCCAATCCGGGACAGGGGGCTTGTACTTC. This chain links TRBV19 with TRBJ2-7, with 12 bases matching TRBD1. The CDR3 is made up of 14 amino acids. The germline V gene encodes CDR1 LNHDA and CDR2 SQIVND (reference sequence). Germline trimming cut 3 bases from V and 12 bases from J; bases unmatched to any gene: 9. Supplemented by reference TRBV19 and TRBJ2-7, the full variable domain reads DGGITQSPKYLFRKEGQNVTLSCEQNLNHDAMYWYRQDPGQGLRLIYYSQIVNDFQKGDIAEGYSVSREKKESFPLTVTSAQKNPTAFYLCASSIQSGTGGLYFGPGTRLTVT.

The chain combines TRBV2 with TRBJ2-2; 9 nucleotides match TRBD2. The trim removed 3 bases at V and 2 bases at J, leaving 1 base unmatched. CDR3 length: 15 residues. Germline assignment: CDR1 SNHLY and CDR2 FYNNEI. The CDR3 protein is CASSETSGNTGELFF. The CDR3 nucleotides are TGTGCCAGCAGTGAGACTAGCGGTAACACCGGGGAGCTGTTTTTT.

The V call is TRBV7-2, the J call TRBJ2-2; 13 nucleotides line up with TRBD2. The germline V gene encodes CDR1 SGHTA and CDR2 FQGNSA. This CDR3 has 16 residues. Trimming at V came to 4 bases and at J to 5 bases, leaving 4 bases not matched to a gene. As DNA, the CDR3 is TGTGCCAGCAGCTCCGGACTAGCGGGAGTTACCGGGGAGCTGTTTTTT. Translation gives CASSSGLAGVTGELFF.

The chain recombines TRBV18 with TRBJ1-1; 9 bases are shared with TRBD1. CDR1 and CDR2 from the germline V gene are KGHSH and LQKENI. V shed 4 bases and J 2 bases; nucleotides not matched to a gene: 5. The CDR3 has 15 residues. The CDR3 nucleotides read TGTGCCAGCTCACGGTCGGGACAGGGAAACACTGAAGCTTTCTTT. Its translation is CASSRSGQGNTEAFF.

V usage is TRBV5-5 and J usage is TRBJ1-1; TRBD1 aligns across 10 bases. The germline V gene has CDR1 SGHKS and CDR2 YYEKEE (reference sequence). The CDR3 contains 18 residues. V shed 0 bases, J shed 3 bases, and the junction held 11 bases outside the gene matches. CDR3 nucleotide sequence: TGTGCCAGCAGCTTGGTGCCCGCGACAGGGGGCTCGGACACTGAAGCTTTCTTT. It translates to CASSLVPATGGSDTEAFF.

This clone has just one count. V gene TRBV25-1 combines with J gene TRBJ1-4; no clear D. CDR1 and CDR2 from the germline V gene are MGHDK and SYGVNS. The CDR3 runs 14 residues. Trimming pared 5 bases from V and 6 bases from J, leaving 13 bases between. The CDR3 reads CASSPWKEDEKLFF. The CDR3 DNA reads as TGTGCCAGCAGTCCCTGGAAGGAGGATGAAAAACTGTTTTTT.

The CDR3 nucleotides read TGTGCCAGCAGCCCCCGGGGCCAGGGGACCACAGATACGCAGTATTTT. It codes for CASSPRGQGTTDTQYF. The chain uses TRBV13 and TRBJ2-3; weak D call: TRBD1 (6 bases). With 5 bases removed from V and 2 bases from J, the gap between germline ends came to 17 bases. The germline CDR1 and CDR2 sequences are PRHDT and FYEKMQ (reference sequence). The CDR3 length is 16 residues.

The J gene is TRBJ2-7, the V gene TRBV5-1, with 7 bases lining up with TRBD2. With 4 bases clipped from V and 3 bases from J, the junction kept 10 bases outside the gene matches. The CDR3 is made up of 15 amino acids. Germline V gene data show CDR1 as SGHRS and CDR2 as YFSETQ. CDR3 in DNA: TGCGCCAGCAGCCTACAGACTAGCTCCCTCTACGAGCAGTACTTC. Protein: CASSLQTSSLYEQYF.

V and J are TRBV24-1 and TRBJ2-5; 12 bases fit TRBD2. Germline V gene lookup returns CDR1 KGHDR and CDR2 SFDVKD. The trim removed 7 bases at V and 5 bases at J, leaving 4 bases unmatched. This CDR3 has 14 amino acids. The CDR3 DNA reads TGTGCCACCAGAGGACTAGCGGGGATGGAGACCCAGTACTTC. Translated, it gives CATRGLAGMETQYF.

This clone was recorded a few times. The chain joins TRBV30 to TRBJ1-5, with 12 positions matching TRBD1. CDR3 length equals 17 residues. Germline-derived CDR1 and CDR2 are GTSNPN and SVGIG (reference sequence). Trimming removed 3 bases from V and 6 bases from J; junction bases left unmatched: 12. The CDR3 nucleotides are TGTGCCTGGAGCGGGACAGGGGGCGCAGCGTCGAGTCAGCCCCAGCATTTT. Encoded protein: CAWSGTGGAASSQPQHF.

This chain connects TRBV29-1 to TRBJ2-7; D perhaps matches TRBD2 (5 bases). The CDR3 totals 16 residues. Germline V gene sequence: CDR1 SQVTM, CDR2 ANQGSEA. With 4 bases removed from V and 2 bases from J, the gap between germline ends came to 21 bases. The CDR3 coding sequence is TGCAGCGTTGCTAACTCCGGGAAACTAAGCCCCTACGAGCAGTACTTC. Translation: CSVANSGKLSPYEQYF.

V is TRBV6-2 or TRBV6-3 and J is TRBJ1-1; TRBD1 might be the D (5 bases). V was shortened by 5 bases and J by 5 bases, with 21 bases between the two germline ends. Germline lookup yields CDR1 MNHEY and CDR2 SVGEGT. This CDR3 has 16 amino acids. The CDR3 region has the DNA TGTGCCAGCAGTCGACAACCGTCCAGGGCGAAGACTGAAGCTTTCTTT. It translates to CASSRQPSRAKTEAFF.

This clone has just a few counts. The genes are TRBV5-1 and TRBJ2-5; TRBD1 matches 8 bases. The CDR3 is 15 residues long. After removal of 0 bases from V and 5 bases from J, the junction contained 6 bases not matched to a gene. Per the germline V gene, CDR1 is SGHRS and CDR2 is YFSETQ. The chain's CDR3 is CASSLVRGRGETQYF. CDR3 DNA sequence: TGCGCCAGCAGCTTGGTCAGGGGGCGAGGGGAGACCCAGTACTTC.

The V call is TRBV11-1, the J call TRBJ1-1; D not resolved. Trimming stripped 7 bases from V and 4 bases from J, with 16 bases between. The germline gives CDR1 SGHAT, CDR2 FQDESV (reference sequence). The CDR3 is 14 residues long. The CDR3 DNA reads TGTGCCAGCACCGAGCATACGGGTGTCACTGAAGCTTTCTTT. Residues: CASTEHTGVTEAFF.

This chain joins TRBV18 and TRBJ2-2; the D gene is possibly TRBD1 (5 bases). The germline V gene encodes CDR1 KGHSH and CDR2 LQKENI. CDR3 size: 16 residues. Trimming removed 0 bases from V and 3 bases from J, with 11 bases in between. CDR3 bases: TGTGCCAGCTCACCACCGCCGACAGAGTACACCGGGGAGCTGTTTTTT. Amino acids: CASSPPPTEYTGELFF.

This chain connects TRBV27 to TRBJ1-1; D is unresolved. CDR3 size: 13 residues. Trimming shortened V by 3 bases and J by 3 bases, and 8 bases separated the two germline ends. Per the germline V gene, CDR1 is MNHEY and CDR2 is SMNVEV (reference sequence). CDR3: CASSLARDTEAFF. DNA for the CDR3: TGTGCCAGCAGTTTGGCACGGGACACTGAAGCTTTCTTT.

This chain joins TRBV30 and TRBJ2-1, with D possibly matching TRBD2 (6 bases). Germline V gives CDR1 GTSNPN, CDR2 SVGIG (reference sequence). The CDR3 is 11 residues long. The V gene lost 8 bases and the J gene lost 4 bases, with 9 bases spanning the gap. CDR3 protein: CAGGRYNEQFF. CDR3 nucleotide sequence: TGTGCCGGGGGGAGGTACAATGAGCAGTTCTTC.

Here the CDR3 DNA reads TGTGCCAGCAGCCGATCCTTAGTGTACCAAGAGACCCAGTACTTC. The encoded protein is CASSRSLVYQETQYF. The chain joins TRBV3-1 (or the pseudogene TRBV3-2) to TRBJ2-5; D is ambiguous. The CDR3 covers 15 residues. V lost 4 bases, J lost 0 bases, and 12 bases lay in between. CDR1 is LGHDT and CDR2 is YNNKEL in the germline V gene (reference sequence).